The rows below give T cell receptor beta chains drawn from one sample of a study of cytomegalovirus exposure and HLA in healthy donors. Clones were read by immunoSEQ multiplex PCR, and TCRdb kept only the in-frame ones, dropping some. Here the sample spans around 130,000 clones, around 85% being singletons. What was sequenced was PBMCs. These TCRs come from a boy between 10 and 17 years old in good health and CMV-seronegative. Each CDR3 is given with its conserved first and last residue. The D gene is left open where the match is weak. Clone size is given for some rows only: seen once, a few or many times, or a class if the clone is expanded.

v_call	clone_size	d_call	j_call	cdr3_aa	cdr3_nt
TRBV2	.	TRBD1	TRBJ1-1	CAGRTGGNTEAFF	TGTGCCGGCCGGACAGGTGGTAACACTGAAGCTTTCTTT
TRBV5-5	.	TRBD2	TRBJ2-7	CASSPLAGLSYEQYF	TGTGCCAGCAGCCCCCTAGCGGGACTCTCCTACGAGCAGTACTTC
TRBV5-4	.	.	TRBJ1-2	CASSSPRGGGYTF	TGTGCCAGCAGCTCCCCCCGGGGAGGGGGCTACACCTTC
TRBV9	.	TRBD2	TRBJ2-1	CASSVASGLNEQFF	TGTGCCAGCAGCGTAGCTAGCGGGTTGAATGAGCAGTTCTTC
TRBV4-3	.	.	TRBJ2-7	CASSQAGNYEQYF	TGCGCCAGCAGCCAAGCAGGGAACTACGAGCAGTACTTC
TRBV6-6	.	.	TRBJ2-3	CASGDGSTDTQYF	TGTGCCAGCGGGGACGGGAGTACAGATACGCAGTATTTT
TRBV20-1	.	.	TRBJ2-3	CSAIVQDTQYF	TGCAGTGCTATTGTTCAAGATACGCAGTATTTT
TRBV5-6	few	.	TRBJ1-3	CASTERVGWGNTIYF	TGTGCCAGCACCGAGAGGGTTGGCTGGGGAAACACCATATATTTT
TRBV7-9	.	.	TRBJ1-1	CASSLAAGTANTEAFF	TGTGCCAGCAGCTTAGCAGCAGGGACTGCGAACACTGAAGCTTTCTTT
TRBV4-1	.	TRBD2	TRBJ2-1	CASSQDPLTSGRSYNEQFF	TGCGCCAGCAGCCAAGATCCTCTGACTAGCGGGAGGTCCTACAATGAGCAGTTCTTC
TRBV27	.	.	TRBJ2-3	CASSLRGSTDTQYF	TGTGCCAGCAGTTTAAGGGGTAGCACAGATACGCAGTATTTT
TRBV7-3	.	TRBD2	TRBJ2-1	CASSSGTSVNNEQFF	TGTGCCAGCAGCTCCGGGACTAGCGTGAACAATGAGCAGTTCTTC